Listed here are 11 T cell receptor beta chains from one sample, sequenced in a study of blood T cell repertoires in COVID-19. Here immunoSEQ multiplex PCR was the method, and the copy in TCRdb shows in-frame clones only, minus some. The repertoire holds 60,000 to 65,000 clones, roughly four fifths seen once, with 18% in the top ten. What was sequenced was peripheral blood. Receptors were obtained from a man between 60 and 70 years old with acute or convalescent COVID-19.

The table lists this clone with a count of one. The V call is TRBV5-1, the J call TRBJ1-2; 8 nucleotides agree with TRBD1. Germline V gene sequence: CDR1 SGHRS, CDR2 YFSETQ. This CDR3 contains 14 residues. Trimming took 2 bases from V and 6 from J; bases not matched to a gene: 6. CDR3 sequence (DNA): TGCGCCAGCAGCTTCCAGGGGGCGCAGGATGGCTACACCTTC. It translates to CASSFQGAQDGYTF. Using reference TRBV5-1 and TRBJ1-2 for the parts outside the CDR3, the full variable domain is KAGVTQTPRYLIKTRGQQVTLSCSPISGHRSVSWYQQTPGQGLQFLFEYFSETQRNKGNFPGRFSGRQFSNSRSEMNVSTLELGDSALYLCASSFQGAQDGYTFGSGTRLTVV.

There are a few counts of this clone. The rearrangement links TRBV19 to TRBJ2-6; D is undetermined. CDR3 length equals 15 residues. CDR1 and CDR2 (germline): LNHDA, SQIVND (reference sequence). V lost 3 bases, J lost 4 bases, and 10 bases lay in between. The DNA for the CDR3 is TGTGCCAGTAGTATGAGAGACTCCGGGGCCAACGTCCTGACTTTC. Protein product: CASSMRDSGANVLTF.

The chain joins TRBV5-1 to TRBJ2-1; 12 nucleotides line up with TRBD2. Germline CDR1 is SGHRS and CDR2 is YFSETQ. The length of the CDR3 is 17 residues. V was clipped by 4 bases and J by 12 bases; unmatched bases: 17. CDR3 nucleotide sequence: TGCGCCAGCAGCCCCGATACTAGCGGGAGGAGGGGGTTAGGGCAGTTCTTC. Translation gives CASSPDTSGRRGLGQFF. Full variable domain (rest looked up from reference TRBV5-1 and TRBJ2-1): KAGVTQTPRYLIKTRGQQVTLSCSPISGHRSVSWYQQTPGQGLQFLFEYFSETQRNKGNFPGRFSGRQFSNSRSEMNVSTLELGDSALYLCASSPDTSGRRGLGQFFGPGTRLTVL.

The CDR3 is CASSPTGATYQPQHF. DNA for the CDR3: TGTGCCAGCAGCCCCACAGGGGCCACTTATCAGCCCCAGCATTTT. The genes are TRBV6-5 and TRBJ1-5; 7 bases match TRBD1. J lost 5 bases, V lost 6 bases, and 10 bases had no gene match. Germline CDR1 and CDR2: MNHEY and SVGAGI. This CDR3 contains 15 residues.

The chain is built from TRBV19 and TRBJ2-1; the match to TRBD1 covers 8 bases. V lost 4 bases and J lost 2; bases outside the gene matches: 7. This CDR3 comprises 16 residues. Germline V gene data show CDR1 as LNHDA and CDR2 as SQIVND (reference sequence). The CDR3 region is CASSRTGRSPYNEQFF. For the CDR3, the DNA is TGTGCCAGTAGTAGGACAGGGAGAAGCCCCTACAATGAGCAGTTCTTC.

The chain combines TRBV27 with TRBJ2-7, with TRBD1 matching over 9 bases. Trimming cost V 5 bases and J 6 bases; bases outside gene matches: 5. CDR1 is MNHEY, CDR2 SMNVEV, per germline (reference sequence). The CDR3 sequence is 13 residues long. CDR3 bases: TGTGCCAGCAGTCGGGACAGGGCCTCCGAGCAGTACTTC. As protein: CASSRDRASEQYF.

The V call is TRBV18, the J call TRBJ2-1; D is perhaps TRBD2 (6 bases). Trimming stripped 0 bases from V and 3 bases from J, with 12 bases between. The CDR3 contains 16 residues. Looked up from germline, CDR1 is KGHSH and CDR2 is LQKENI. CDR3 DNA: TGTGCCAGCTCACCACCTAATGGGAGGATCTACAATGAGCAGTTCTTC. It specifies CASSPPNGRIYNEQFF. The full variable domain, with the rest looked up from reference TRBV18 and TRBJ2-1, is NAGVMQNPRHLVRRRGQEARLRCSPMKGHSHVYWYRQLPEEGLKFMVYLQKENIIDESGMPKERFSAEFPKEGPSILRIQQVVRGDSAAYFCASSPPNGRIYNEQFFGPGTRLTVL.

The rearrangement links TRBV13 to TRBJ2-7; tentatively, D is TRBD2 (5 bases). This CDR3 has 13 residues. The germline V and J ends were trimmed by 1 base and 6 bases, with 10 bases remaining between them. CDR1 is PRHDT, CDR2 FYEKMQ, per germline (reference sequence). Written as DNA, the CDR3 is TGTGCCAGCAGCTTAGTAGTCGGAGGCGAGCAGTACTTC. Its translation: CASSLVVGGEQYF.

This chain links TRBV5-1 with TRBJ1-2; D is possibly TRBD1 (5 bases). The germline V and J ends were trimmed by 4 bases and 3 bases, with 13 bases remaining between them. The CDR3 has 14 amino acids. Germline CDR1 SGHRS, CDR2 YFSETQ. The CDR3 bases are TGCGCCAGCAGCACAGGACCGCCGGACTATGGCTACACCTTC. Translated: CASSTGPPDYGYTF.

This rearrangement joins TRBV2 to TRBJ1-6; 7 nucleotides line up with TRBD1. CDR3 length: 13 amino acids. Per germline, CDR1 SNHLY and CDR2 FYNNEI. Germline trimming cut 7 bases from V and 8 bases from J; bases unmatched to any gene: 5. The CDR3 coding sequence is TGTGCCAGCATCGGGGACAGCGATTCACCCCTCCACTTT. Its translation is CASIGDSDSPLHF.

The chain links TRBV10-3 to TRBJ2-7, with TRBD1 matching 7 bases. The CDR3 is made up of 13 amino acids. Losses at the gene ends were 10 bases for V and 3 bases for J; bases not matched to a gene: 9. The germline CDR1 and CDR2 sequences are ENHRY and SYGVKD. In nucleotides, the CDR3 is TGTGCCAGCTCCCCGGCAGGGGGCTACGAGCAGTACTTC. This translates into CASSPAGGYEQYF.